The 2 T cell receptor beta chains below come from one sample, sequenced in a study of shared clonotypes between healthy human individuals (TCRdb year 2020). For the CD8 naive samples, CD45RO-negative cells were positively selected for CCR7, yielding a CD45RA+CCR7+ population from which TemRA cells were excluded. Receptor amplification or capture employed the immunoSEQ multiplex PCR assay. TCRdb re-hosts the immuneACCESS table, in-frame sequences only. Its copies lack some clones; in the studies checked, an unresolved V gene accounts for under half of them, and the cause for the rest is not known. This sample gives about 590,000 clones in total; roughly 96% of them show up just once. The biggest ten clones account for around 0.097% of the sample. Sequencing used naive CD8+ T cells sorted from blood. According to the study, the label for this sample's cell subset or site signals: CD45RA+CCR7+. These receptors all stem from a woman in her twenties or thirties in good health.

The chain has TRBV7-9 and TRBJ1-4; D possibly corresponds to TRBD1 (6 bases). Germline V lookup: CDR1 SEHNR, CDR2 FQNEAQ (reference sequence). The CDR3 contains 15 residues. Between the trimmed V and J ends, which lost 4 bases and 5 bases, there was a span of 14 bases. This chain's CDR3 is CASSSETGINEKLFF. The CDR3 DNA reads TGTGCCAGCAGCTCCGAGACAGGAATAAATGAAAAACTGTTTTTT.

V is TRBV27 and J is TRBJ2-4, with D possibly TRBD2 on 6 matching bases. This CDR3 is 14 amino acids long. Germline loops: CDR1 MNHEY, CDR2 SMNVEV (reference sequence). The ends were cut back, 2 bases at V and 4 bases at J, with 9 bases in the middle. The CDR3 nucleotides read TGTGCCAGCAGTTTAGGGACTCAGAAAAACATTCAGTACTTC. It is translated as CASSLGTQKNIQYF.